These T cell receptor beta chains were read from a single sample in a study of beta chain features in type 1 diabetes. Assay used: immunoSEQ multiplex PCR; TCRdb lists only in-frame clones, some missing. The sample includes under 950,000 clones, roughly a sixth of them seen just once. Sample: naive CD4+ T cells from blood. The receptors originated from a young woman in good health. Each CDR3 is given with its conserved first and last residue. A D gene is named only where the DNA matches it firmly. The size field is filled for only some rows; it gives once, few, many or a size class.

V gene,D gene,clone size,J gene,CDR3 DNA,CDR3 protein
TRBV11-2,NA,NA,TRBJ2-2,TGTGCCAGCAGCTTCGACGGCGTTTTTGGGGGCACGGGGGAGCTGTTTTTT,CASSFDGVFGGTGELFF
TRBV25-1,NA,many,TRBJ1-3,TGTGCCAGCACCCTCTCTGGAAACACCATATATTTT,CASTLSGNTIYF
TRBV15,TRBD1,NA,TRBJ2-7,TGTGCCACCAGCAAACCCCCGGGACAGGGGGCCTACGAGCAGTACTTC,CATSKPPGQGAYEQYF
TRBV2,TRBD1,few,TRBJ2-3,TGTGCAAAAGGGGGCAGACCCTCGCAAGATACGCAGTATTTT,CAKGGRPSQDTQYF
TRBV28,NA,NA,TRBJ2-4,TGTGCCAGCACCCTGGGATCGGCCAAAAACATTCAGTACTTC,CASTLGSAKNIQYF
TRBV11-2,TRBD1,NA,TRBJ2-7,TGTGCCAGCAGCTTAGCGTATTTGGGGGACAGGGGCCACGAGCAGTACTTC,CASSLAYLGDRGHEQYF
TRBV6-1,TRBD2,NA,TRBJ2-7,TGTGCCAGCAGTGACATCTCGAGCGGGAGCTCCCACGAGCAGTACTTC,CASSDISSGSSHEQYF
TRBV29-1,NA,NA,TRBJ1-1,TGCAGCGTTGTCGGCGAAAGTACTGAAGCTTTCTTT,CSVVGESTEAFF
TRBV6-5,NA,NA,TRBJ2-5,TGTGCCAGCGGTTGGGGTCGGGTGGGAGAGACCCAGTACTTC,CASGWGRVGETQYF
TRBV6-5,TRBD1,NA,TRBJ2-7,TGTGCCAGCAGTTACTTAGGGGGCCGTGGGTACGAGCAGTACTTC,CASSYLGGRGYEQYF
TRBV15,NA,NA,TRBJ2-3,TGTGCCACCAGCGGGCCTAGCGTCACAGATACGCAGTATTTT,CATSGPSVTDTQYF
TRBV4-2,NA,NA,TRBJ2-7,TGTGCCAGCAGCCAAGACCCAACTAGCTTGCGCGAGCAGTACTTC,CASSQDPTSLREQYF
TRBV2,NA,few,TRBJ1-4,TGTGCCAATCGAGGACGACGAGCCGAAAAACTGTTTTTT,CANRGRRAEKLFF
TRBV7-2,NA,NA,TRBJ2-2,TGTGCCAGCAGCTTGAGTCACGTGAACACCGGGGAGCTGTTTTTT,CASSLSHVNTGELFF
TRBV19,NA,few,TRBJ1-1,TGTGCCAGTAGTGGCCCCCAAACAATTAGGACTGAAGCTTTCTTT,CASSGPQTIRTEAFF
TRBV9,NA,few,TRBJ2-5,TGTGCCAGCAGCTCGGGACCAAACACCCAAGAGACCCAGTACTTC,CASSSGPNTQETQYF
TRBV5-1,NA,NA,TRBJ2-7,TGCGCCAGCAGCTTGGCCCCCTCTGTCTCCTACGAGCAGTACTTC,CASSLAPSVSYEQYF
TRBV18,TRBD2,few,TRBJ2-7,TGTGCCAGCTCACATTCGACTAGCGGCTTCTACGAGCAGTACTTC,CASSHSTSGFYEQYF
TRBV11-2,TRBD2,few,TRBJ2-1,TGTGCCAGCAGCTTGTTAAAGCGGGAGGGGAATGAGCAGTTCTTC,CASSLLKREGNEQFF
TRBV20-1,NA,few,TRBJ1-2,TGCAGTGCTAGTCACTATGGCTACACCTTC,CSASHYGYTF
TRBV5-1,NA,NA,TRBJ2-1,TGCGCCAGCAGCTTACAAGGACTCTCCTCCAATGAGCAGTTCTTC,CASSLQGLSSNEQFF
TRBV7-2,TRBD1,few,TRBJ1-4,TGTGCCAGCAGCTTGTCACAGGGGGCGAGTGAAAAACTGTTTTTT,CASSLSQGASEKLFF
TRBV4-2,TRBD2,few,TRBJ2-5,TGTGCCAGCAGCCAGACCAAGGGACTAGCGGGAGAGCCGGAGACCCAGTACTTC,CASSQTKGLAGEPETQYF
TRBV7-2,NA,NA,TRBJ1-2,TGTGCCAGCAGCTTACTAGCCCGGGGGCACCACACTGGCTACACCTTC,CASSLLARGHHTGYTF
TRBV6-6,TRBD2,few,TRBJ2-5,TGTGCCAGCAGTGGGACTAGCGGCCTAACCCAGTACTTC,CASSGTSGLTQYF
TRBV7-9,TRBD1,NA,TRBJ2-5,TGTGCCAGCAGCTTACCGGGGACAGGGCAAGAGACCCAGTACTTC,CASSLPGTGQETQYF
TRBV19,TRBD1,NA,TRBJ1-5,TGTGCCAGTGCCGGGACAGACGGCAATCAGCCCCAGCATTTT,CASAGTDGNQPQHF
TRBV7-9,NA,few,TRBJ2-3,TGTGCCAGCAGCTTAGTTGCGGGACCGGGCACAGATACGCAGTATTTT,CASSLVAGPGTDTQYF
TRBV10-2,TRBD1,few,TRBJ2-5,TGCGCCAGCAGTTTACCCGACAGGGGCAAAGAGACCCAGTACTTC,CASSLPDRGKETQYF
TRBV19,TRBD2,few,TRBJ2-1,TGTGCCAGTAGTATGTTGAGCGGGAGCTCCTACAATGAGCAGTTCTTC,CASSMLSGSSYNEQFF
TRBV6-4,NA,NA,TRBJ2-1,TGTGCCAGCAGCAGAACCCCTTCTCTGTACAATGAGCAGTTCTTC,CASSRTPSLYNEQFF
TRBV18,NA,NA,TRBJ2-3,TGTGCCAGCTCACCACCGTCAGGCACAGATACGCAGTATTTT,CASSPPSGTDTQYF
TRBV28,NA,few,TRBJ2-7,TGTGCCAGCAGTTTCCCGACTGGCGTCGAGCAGTACTTC,CASSFPTGVEQYF
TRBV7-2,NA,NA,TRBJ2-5,TGTGCCAGCAGCTTAAACAGGGAAGAGACCCAGTACTTC,CASSLNREETQYF
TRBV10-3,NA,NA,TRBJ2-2,TGTGCCATCAGTGAGTCTAAGGGGATCCCAACCGGGGAGCTGTTTTTT,CAISESKGIPTGELFF
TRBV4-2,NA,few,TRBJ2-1,TGTGCCAGCAGCCCGCCGGGGCGCTCCTACAATGAGCAGTTCTTC,CASSPPGRSYNEQFF
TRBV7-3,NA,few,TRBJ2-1,TGTGCCAACCCCGGCTGGGTAGGGTCTACAGGCGATGAGCAGTTCTTC,CANPGWVGSTGDEQFF
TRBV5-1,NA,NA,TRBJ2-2,TGCGCCAGCAGCTTGCGGCAGGTTAACGCCGGGGAGCTGTTTTTT,CASSLRQVNAGELFF
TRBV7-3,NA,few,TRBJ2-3,TGTGCCAGCAGCTTAGGTGCAGATACGCAGTATTTT,CASSLGADTQYF
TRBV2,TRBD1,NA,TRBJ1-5,TGTGCCAGCACCGGCAGGGGGAATCAGCCCCAGCATTTT,CASTGRGNQPQHF
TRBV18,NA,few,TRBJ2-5,TGTGCCAGCTCACCGGCAGGCCAAGAGACCCAGTACTTC,CASSPAGQETQYF
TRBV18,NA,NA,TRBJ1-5,TGTGCCAGCTCACCGCCTAGTACAGGAAATTTGAATCAGCCCCAGCATTTT,CASSPPSTGNLNQPQHF
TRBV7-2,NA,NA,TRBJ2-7,TGTGCCAGCAGCTCCTCCGGGACCTACGAGCAGTACTTC,CASSSSGTYEQYF
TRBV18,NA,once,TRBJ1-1,TGTGCCAGCTCACCACCCCAGGGGCAGCGTTATACTGAAGCTTTCTTT,CASSPPQGQRYTEAFF
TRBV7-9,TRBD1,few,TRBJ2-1,TGTGCCAGCAGCTTGCGCCCAGGGACAGGGTACGATGAGCAGTTCTTC,CASSLRPGTGYDEQFF
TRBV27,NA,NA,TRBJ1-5,TGTGCCAGCAGTTCGCGACTGACTGATCAGCCCCAGCATTTT,CASSSRLTDQPQHF
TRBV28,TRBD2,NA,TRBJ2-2,TGTGCCAGCACCCGGACTAGCGGGAGAGGCACCGGGGAGCTGTTTTTT,CASTRTSGRGTGELFF
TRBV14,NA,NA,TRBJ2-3,TGTGCCAGCAGCCAAGAGCGGTTCACAGATACGCAGTATTTT,CASSQERFTDTQYF
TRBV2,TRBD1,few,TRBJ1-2,TGTGCCAGCAGGGCCGCGGGACAGGGGACTTTCTATGGCTACACCTTC,CASRAAGQGTFYGYTF
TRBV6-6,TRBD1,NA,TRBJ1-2,TGTGCCAGCAGTTACTCCAGGGGGAATGGCTACACCTTC,CASSYSRGNGYTF
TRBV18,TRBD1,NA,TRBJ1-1,TGTGCCAGCTCAGCCTACAGGGGGCTTGACACTGAAGCTTTCTTT,CASSAYRGLDTEAFF
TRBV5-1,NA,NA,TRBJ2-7,TGCGCCAGCAGCTTTGGGCAGGGGAACCACGAGCAGTACTTC,CASSFGQGNHEQYF
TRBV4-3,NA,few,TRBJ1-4,TGCGCCAGCAGCCGCAGGGGAACTAATGAAAAACTGTTTTTT,CASSRRGTNEKLFF
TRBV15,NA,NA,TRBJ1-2,TGTGCCACCAGCAGAGCCGCAACAGGGATTGTGCGCTACACCTTC,CATSRAATGIVRYTF